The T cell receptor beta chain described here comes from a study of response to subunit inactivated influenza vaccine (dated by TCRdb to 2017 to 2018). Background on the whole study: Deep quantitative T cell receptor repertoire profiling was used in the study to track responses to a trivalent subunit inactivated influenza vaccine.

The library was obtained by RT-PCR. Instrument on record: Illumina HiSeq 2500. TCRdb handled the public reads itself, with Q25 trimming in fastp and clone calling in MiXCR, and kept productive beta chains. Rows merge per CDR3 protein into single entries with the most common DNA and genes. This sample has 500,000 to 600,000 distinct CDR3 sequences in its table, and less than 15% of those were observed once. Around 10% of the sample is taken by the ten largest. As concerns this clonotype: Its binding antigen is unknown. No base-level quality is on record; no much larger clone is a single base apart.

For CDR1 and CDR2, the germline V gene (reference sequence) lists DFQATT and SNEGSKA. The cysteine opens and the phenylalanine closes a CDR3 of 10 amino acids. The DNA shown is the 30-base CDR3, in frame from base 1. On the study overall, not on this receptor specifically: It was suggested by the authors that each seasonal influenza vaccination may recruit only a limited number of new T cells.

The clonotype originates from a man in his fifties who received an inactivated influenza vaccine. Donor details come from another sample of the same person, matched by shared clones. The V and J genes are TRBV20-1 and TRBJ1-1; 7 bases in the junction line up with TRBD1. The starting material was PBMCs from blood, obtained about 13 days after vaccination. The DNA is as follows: TGCAGACAGGGGATTGGTGAAGCTTTCTTT. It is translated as CRQGIGEAFF.